The rows below give T cell receptor beta chains drawn from one sample of a study of CD8 T cells in ankylosing spondylitis. From the 5' RACE reads, TCRdb called clonotypes with MiXCR, one entry per CDR3 protein. The table shows fewer than 550,000 distinct CDR3 sequences, with less than 6% occurring only once. Sequenced sample: blood, either unsorted or a sorted T cell fraction (not recorded which). The receptor set was obtained from a male donor with ankylosing spondylitis. The CDR3 runs from the conserved cysteine through the conserved F or W. A D gene is named only where the DNA matches it firmly. Part of the rows lack a size; the others show once, few, many or a class for expanded clones.

d_call | j_call | clone_size | v_call | cdr3_nt | cdr3_aa
. | TRBJ1-2 | many | TRBV4-2 | TGTGCCAGCAGCCAAGGGGTCAGCTACACCTTC | CASSQGVSYTF
. | TRBJ1-2 | many | TRBV9 | TGTGCCAGCAGCGTCCCAGGGGTCGGCTACACCTTC | CASSVPGVGYTF
TRBD1 | TRBJ2-5 | many | TRBV12-3/TRBV12-4 | TGTGCCAGCAGTTGGGACAGACAAGAGACCCAGTACTTC | CASSWDRQETQYF
. | TRBJ2-1 | many | TRBV5-1 | TGCGCCAGCAGCTTGCCTCAGGCCGCCTCTGTGGATGAGCAGTTCTTC | CASSLPQAASVDEQFF
. | TRBJ1-1 | many | TRBV18 | TGTGCCAGCTCAGCAAGGGGATCTGAAGCTTTCTTT | CASSARGSEAFF
. | TRBJ2-1 | many | TRBV5-1 | TGCGCCAGCAGCTTGTTTGACGAGGGGCAAGAGCAGTTCTTC | CASSLFDEGQEQFF
. | TRBJ2-2 | many | TRBV6-1 | TGTGCCAGCATCTACCGGTGGAGGGGGAATGCCGGGGAGCTGTTTTTT | CASIYRWRGNAGELFF
. | TRBJ1-1 | many | TRBV5-1 | TGCGCCAGCAGCATCGGACAGTCCATGAACACTGAAGCTTTCTTT | CASSIGQSMNTEAFF
. | TRBJ2-7 | many | TRBV6-5 | TGTGCCAGCAGTTACTCGAATCGCCTAGCCGAATCCTACGAGCAGTACTTC | CASSYSNRLAESYEQYF
. | TRBJ2-5 | many | TRBV7-2 | TGTGCCAGCAGCTTAGTGGCATTCGAAGAGACCCAGTACTTC | CASSLVAFEETQYF
TRBD2 | TRBJ2-1 | many | TRBV20-1 | TGCAGTGCCCTAGCGGCTCCGAGCTCCTACAATGAGCAGTTCTTC | CSALAAPSSYNEQFF
. | TRBJ2-7 | many | TRBV7-2 | TGTGCCAGCAGCCAACAAAGACTAGTTGGCGAGCAGTACTTC | CASSQQRLVGEQYF
TRBD1 | TRBJ2-3 | many | TRBV4-3 | TGCGCCAGCAGCCAAGACCTGGGACAGGGTTCACGGGATACGCAGTATTTT | CASSQDLGQGSRDTQYF
. | TRBJ2-3 | many | TRBV5-1 | TGCGCCAGCAGCTCCGTCCTGGCCCTCACAGATACGCAGTATTTT | CASSSVLALTDTQYF
. | TRBJ2-7 | many | TRBV28 | TGTGCCAGCAGTTCCTACCCCGACACGTATTCGTACGAGCAGTACTTC | CASSSYPDTYSYEQYF
. | TRBJ2-1 | many | TRBV9 | TGTGCCAGCAGCGTAGTGTCTTCCTGGCGGACGTCCTACAATGAGCAGTTCTTC | CASSVVSSWRTSYNEQFF
. | TRBJ2-7 | many | TRBV12-3/TRBV12-4 | TGTGCCAGCAGAGGGGGGGGGTACTACGAGCAGTACTTC | CASRGGGYYEQYF
. | TRBJ2-1 | many | TRBV12-3/TRBV12-4 | TGTGCCAGCAGTTTAGAAATTTTTAACTCCGGGAGTGAGCAGTTCTTC | CASSLEIFNSGSEQFF
. | TRBJ1-5 | . | TRBV6-2/TRBV6-3 | TGTGCCACCAGCACTCGGGACAAAAATCAGCCCCAGCATTTT | CATSTRDKNQPQHF
TRBD2 | TRBJ2-2 | many | TRBV20-1 | TGCAGTGCTAGAGATTTGAGCGGGATGGTCACCGGGGAGCTGTTTTTT | CSARDLSGMVTGELFF
. | TRBJ1-1 | many | TRBV7-9 | TGTGCCAGCAGCTTATTCTCCAACACTGAAGCTTTCTTT | CASSLFSNTEAFF
. | TRBJ2-2 | few | TRBV6-2/TRBV6-3 | TGTGCCAGCAGTTACTCGGGTCCGGTGAACACCGGGGAGCTGTTTTTT | CASSYSGPVNTGELFF